These T cell receptor beta chains were read from a single sample in a study of blood T cell repertoires in COVID-19. Data came from immunoSEQ multiplex PCR; TCRdb stores just in-frame clones and leaves some out. Here the sample spans roughly 200,000 clones, approximately 83% being singletons. The source material was peripheral blood. The origin of the receptors is a human donor in a cohort sampled during active COVID-19. CDR3s include the opening cysteine and the closing phenylalanine or tryptophan. The D gene is left open where the match is weak. Clone size is not always given. Where it is, it says once, few, many or a class for expanded clones.

size: NA
J: TRBJ2-7
D: TRBD1
V: TRBV7-9
length: 16
CDR3: CASSLSGQGAGYEQYF
DNA: TGTGCCAGCAGCTTGTCCGGACAGGGGGCTGGTTACGAGCAGTACTTC

size: few
J: TRBJ2-6
D: NA
V: TRBV19
length: 15
CDR3: CASSILFSGANVLTF
DNA: TGTGCCAGTAGTATCTTGTTCTCTGGGGCCAACGTCCTGACTTTC

size: NA
J: TRBJ1-4
D: TRBD1
V: TRBV25-1
length: 15
CDR3: CASSDQDRGAEKLFF
DNA: TGTGCCAGCAGTGACCAAGACAGGGGGGCTGAAAAACTGTTTTTT

size: medium-sized
J: TRBJ1-3
D: NA
V: TRBV19
length: 19
CDR3: CASSIDRRIRVLSGNTIYF
DNA: TGTGCCAGTAGTATAGATCGTCGGATCCGGGTCCTCTCTGGAAACACCATATATTTT

size: NA
J: TRBJ1-2
D: NA
V: TRBV6-1
length: 14
CDR3: CASSEGREVYGYTF
DNA: TGTGCCAGCAGTGAAGGCAGGGAGGTCTACGGCTACACCTTC

size: NA
J: TRBJ1-4
D: NA
V: TRBV10-3
length: 13
CDR3: CAITGGPGEKLFF
DNA: TGTGCCATCACCGGCGGCCCGGGTGAAAAACTGTTTTTT

size: NA
J: TRBJ1-5
D: NA
V: TRBV28
length: 16
CDR3: CASSPRGGYSNQPQHF
DNA: TGTGCCAGCAGTCCGCGGGGGGGATACAGCAATCAGCCCCAGCATTTT

size: NA
J: TRBJ2-1
D: TRBD2
V: TRBV6-2/TRBV6-3
length: 16
CDR3: CASSYPSGHSYNEQFF
DNA: TGTGCCAGCAGTTACCCTAGCGGGCACTCCTACAATGAGCAGTTCTTC

size: NA
J: TRBJ2-1
D: NA
V: TRBV7-8
length: 19
CDR3: CASSLAGLRTVSSYNEQFF
DNA: TGTGCCAGCAGCTTAGCGGGACTGAGAACCGTTAGCTCCTACAATGAGCAGTTCTTC

size: NA
J: TRBJ1-6
D: TRBD1
V: TRBV3-1/TRBV3-2
length: 16
CDR3: CASSQISGQGNSPLHF
DNA: TGTGCCAGCAGCCAAATTTCGGGACAGGGGAATTCACCCCTCCACTTT

size: NA
J: TRBJ2-5
D: TRBD1
V: TRBV5-5
length: 16
CDR3: CASSYLKAGGRETQYF
DNA: TGTGCCAGCAGCTACCTTAAGGCAGGGGGCAGGGAGACCCAGTACTTC

size: NA
J: TRBJ1-1
D: TRBD1
V: TRBV30
length: 18
CDR3: CAWSVLGRTGNMNTEAFF
DNA: TGTGCCTGGAGTGTACTTGGAAGGACAGGGAACATGAACACTGAAGCTTTCTTT

size: NA
J: TRBJ2-1
D: TRBD2
V: TRBV28
length: 14
CDR3: CASSPGTSGNEQFF
DNA: TGTGCCAGCAGTCCCGGGACTAGCGGCAATGAGCAGTTCTTC

size: NA
J: TRBJ2-7
D: NA
V: TRBV7-3
length: 13
CDR3: CASSSTPGYEQYF
DNA: TGTGCCAGCAGCTCTACCCCAGGGTACGAGCAGTACTTC

size: NA
J: TRBJ2-3
D: TRBD1
V: TRBV5-8
length: 17
CDR3: CASSLGDRAGSTDTQYF
DNA: TGTGCCAGCAGCTTGGGGGACAGGGCTGGAAGCACAGATACGCAGTATTTT

size: NA
J: TRBJ1-2
D: TRBD1
V: TRBV7-9
length: 14
CDR3: CASSGQGARYGYTF
DNA: TGTGCCAGCAGCGGACAGGGGGCGAGATATGGCTACACCTTC

size: NA
J: TRBJ2-6
D: NA
V: TRBV28
length: 16
CDR3: CASGAGSSSGANVLTF
DNA: TGTGCCAGCGGTGCGGGATCCAGCTCTGGGGCCAACGTCCTGACTTTC

size: NA
J: TRBJ2-6
D: TRBD1
V: TRBV5-6
length: 17
CDR3: CASSVGQTLLGANVLTF
DNA: TGTGCCAGCAGCGTGGGACAGACCTTACTTGGGGCCAACGTCCTGACTTTC

size: NA
J: TRBJ1-2
D: TRBD1
V: TRBV10-2
length: 12
CDR3: CASSTGIYGYTF
DNA: TGCGCCAGCTCGACAGGGATCTATGGCTACACCTTC

size: NA
J: TRBJ1-1
D: NA
V: TRBV6-5
length: 16
CDR3: CASSYLGGTTNTEAFF
DNA: TGTGCCAGCAGTTACCTCGGGGGGACGACGAACACTGAAGCTTTCTTT

size: NA
J: TRBJ2-7
D: TRBD1
V: TRBV6-1
length: 15
CDR3: CASSDVTGGFYEQYF
DNA: TGTGCCAGCAGTGACGTGACAGGGGGTTTTTACGAGCAGTACTTC

size: NA
J: TRBJ1-4
D: TRBD1
V: TRBV6-2/TRBV6-3
length: 17
CDR3: CASSRLPRRTGGEKLFF
DNA: TGTGCCAGCAGCCGTCTCCCTCGAAGGACAGGCGGAGAAAAACTGTTTTTT

size: NA
J: TRBJ1-2
D: NA
V: TRBV7-2
length: 13
CDR3: CASTPTANYGYTF
DNA: TGTGCCAGCACCCCCACAGCAAACTATGGCTACACCTTC

size: NA
J: TRBJ1-1
D: TRBD1
V: TRBV28
length: 15
CDR3: CASVRQGPMNTEAFF
DNA: TGTGCCAGCGTCAGACAGGGGCCTATGAACACTGAAGCTTTCTTT

size: NA
J: TRBJ2-1
D: NA
V: TRBV7-3
length: 15
CDR3: CASSLDDRGSNEQFF
DNA: TGTGCCAGCAGCTTAGACGATCGGGGGAGCAATGAGCAGTTCTTC

size: few
J: TRBJ1-1
D: NA
V: TRBV27
length: 13
CDR3: CASSLLEDTEAFF
DNA: TGTGCCAGCAGTTTATTAGAGGACACTGAAGCTTTCTTT

size: NA
J: TRBJ2-7
D: NA
V: TRBV21-1
length: 10
CDR3: CASTGCEQYF
DNA: TGTGCCAGCACCGGGTGCGAGCAGTACTTC

size: few
J: TRBJ1-5
D: TRBD1
V: TRBV5-5
length: 17
CDR3: CASSLGARTGDYQPQHF
DNA: TGTGCCAGCAGCTTGGGAGCACGGACAGGGGACTATCAGCCCCAGCATTTT

size: NA
J: TRBJ1-1
D: NA
V: TRBV7-9
length: 12
CDR3: CASRSEDTEAFF
DNA: TGTGCCAGCAGATCCGAGGACACTGAAGCTTTCTTT

size: NA
J: TRBJ2-5
D: NA
V: TRBV6-2/TRBV6-3
length: 14
CDR3: CASSYWGGAETQYF
DNA: TGTGCCAGCAGTTACTGGGGGGGGGCTGAGACCCAGTACTTC

size: NA
J: TRBJ2-7
D: NA
V: TRBV4-2
length: 13
CDR3: CASSQSGAYEQYF
DNA: TGTGCCAGCAGCCAATCGGGGGCCTACGAGCAGTACTTC

size: NA
J: TRBJ1-1
D: TRBD1
V: TRBV18
length: 14
CDR3: CASSPQGVNTEAFF
DNA: TGTGCCAGCTCACCGCAGGGGGTAAACACTGAAGCTTTCTTT

size: few
J: TRBJ2-7
D: TRBD2
V: TRBV29-1
length: 12
CDR3: CSVITSAYEQYF
DNA: TGCAGCGTCATTACTAGCGCTTACGAGCAGTACTTC

size: NA
J: TRBJ2-7
D: NA
V: TRBV7-2
length: 14
CDR3: CASSRGGRGYEQYF
DNA: TGTGCCAGCAGCCGGGGGGGCAGGGGGTACGAGCAGTACTTC

size: once
J: TRBJ2-1
D: NA
V: TRBV5-1
length: 13
CDR3: CASRGPSYNEQFF
DNA: TGCGCCAGCAGGGGCCCTTCCTACAATGAGCAGTTCTTC

size: NA
J: TRBJ1-5
D: NA
V: TRBV5-8
length: 16
CDR3: CASSPESGLSNQPQHF
DNA: TGTGCCAGCAGCCCGGAGTCGGGATTGAGCAATCAGCCCCAGCATTTT

size: few
J: TRBJ2-7
D: NA
V: TRBV7-9
length: 15
CDR3: CASSLGQGGFDEQYF
DNA: TGTGCCAGCAGCTTAGGGCAGGGTGGCTTCGACGAGCAGTACTTC

size: NA
J: TRBJ2-7
D: TRBD1
V: TRBV14
length: 16
CDR3: CASSQGAGQGSYEQYF
DNA: TGTGCCAGCAGCCAAGGAGCAGGACAGGGCTCCTACGAGCAGTACTTC

size: NA
J: TRBJ1-4
D: NA
V: TRBV27
length: 13
CDR3: CATRRGSNEKLFF
DNA: TGTGCCACCAGAAGAGGGAGTAATGAAAAACTGTTTTTT

size: NA
J: TRBJ2-1
D: TRBD1
V: TRBV10-3
length: 18
CDR3: CAISESPGQGPYYNEQFF
DNA: TGTGCCATCAGTGAGTCACCGGGACAGGGGCCCTACTACAATGAGCAGTTCTTC

size: NA
J: TRBJ2-7
D: NA
V: TRBV4-2
length: 13
CDR3: CASSPDGEYEQYF
DNA: TGTGCCAGCAGTCCAGACGGAGAATACGAGCAGTACTTC

size: NA
J: TRBJ2-7
D: TRBD1
V: TRBV19
length: 15
CDR3: CASSIAGQGVYEQYF
DNA: TGTGCCAGTAGTATCGCGGGACAGGGAGTCTACGAGCAGTACTTC

size: few
J: TRBJ2-7
D: NA
V: TRBV5-1
length: 16
CDR3: CASSPTQGIKSYEQYF
DNA: TGCGCCAGCAGCCCGACCCAGGGGATCAAGTCCTACGAGCAGTACTTC

size: NA
J: TRBJ2-7
D: TRBD1
V: TRBV19
length: 15
CDR3: CASSAGTGESYEQYF
DNA: TGTGCCAGTAGTGCTGGGACAGGGGAGTCCTACGAGCAGTACTTC

size: NA
J: TRBJ2-5
D: NA
V: TRBV5-8
length: 16
CDR3: CASSIPHRVGRETQYF
DNA: TGTGCCAGCAGCATTCCTCACAGGGTGGGGAGAGAGACCCAGTACTTC

size: NA
J: TRBJ1-5
D: NA
V: TRBV19
length: 14
CDR3: CASSFPGDNQPQHF
DNA: TGTGCCAGTAGTTTCCCGGGGGATAATCAGCCCCAGCATTTT

size: NA
J: TRBJ2-3
D: TRBD1
V: TRBV23-1
length: 19
CDR3: CASSQGQGASGRPMDTQYF
DNA: TGCGCCAGCAGTCAGGGACAGGGGGCTAGTGGGAGGCCGATGGATACGCAGTATTTT

size: NA
J: TRBJ2-3
D: TRBD1
V: TRBV9
length: 16
CDR3: CASSPWTGESTDTQYF
DNA: TGTGCCAGCAGCCCCTGGACAGGGGAAAGCACAGATACGCAGTATTTT

size: NA
J: TRBJ1-2
D: NA
V: TRBV3-1/TRBV3-2
length: 14
CDR3: CASSQDDRRHGYTF
DNA: TGTGCCAGCAGCCAGGACGACAGGCGGCATGGCTACACCTTC

size: NA
J: TRBJ2-7
D: NA
V: TRBV3-1/TRBV3-2
length: 12
CDR3: CASSPRGTGQYF
DNA: TGTGCCAGCAGCCCCCGGGGGACGGGGCAGTACTTC

size: NA
J: TRBJ1-5
D: NA
V: TRBV5-4
length: 12
CDR3: CASSLDGQPQHF
DNA: TGTGCCAGCAGCTTGGACGGTCAGCCCCAGCATTTT

size: NA
J: TRBJ2-5
D: TRBD2
V: TRBV7-9
length: 15
CDR3: CASLRVAGGSETQYF
DNA: TGTGCCAGCTTAAGGGTAGCGGGAGGGTCTGAGACCCAGTACTTC

size: NA
J: TRBJ1-5
D: TRBD1
V: TRBV2
length: 15
CDR3: CASSSGTGGFQPQHF
DNA: TGTGCCAGCAGCTCCGGGACAGGGGGCTTTCAGCCCCAGCATTTT

size: once
J: TRBJ2-7
D: TRBD2
V: TRBV7-2
length: 16
CDR3: CASSLRSRLAGNEQYF
DNA: TGTGCCAGCAGCTTACGTTCGAGACTAGCGGGGAACGAGCAGTACTTC

size: NA
J: TRBJ2-7
D: NA
V: TRBV5-1
length: 17
CDR3: CASSLVATALSSYEQYF
DNA: TGCGCCAGCAGCTTGGTCGCGACAGCATTAAGCTCCTACGAGCAGTACTTC

size: NA
J: TRBJ2-5
D: TRBD2
V: TRBV23-1
length: 14
CDR3: CASSQAGETETQYF
DNA: TGCGCCAGCAGTCAAGCGGGAGAAACGGAGACCCAGTACTTC

size: NA
J: TRBJ2-7
D: NA
V: TRBV19
length: 15
CDR3: CASSIIQGSAYEQYF
DNA: TGTGCCAGTAGTATTATACAGGGATCCGCCTACGAGCAGTACTTC

size: once
J: TRBJ1-5
D: NA
V: TRBV7-2
length: 15
CDR3: CASSLDGAGDQPQHF
DNA: TGTGCCAGCAGCTTAGATGGGGCAGGGGATCAGCCCCAGCATTTT

size: once
J: TRBJ1-6
D: TRBD1
V: TRBV10-3
length: 14
CDR3: CAISGQGENSPLHF
DNA: TGTGCCATCAGTGGACAGGGCGAAAATTCACCCCTCCACTTT